The rows below give T cell receptor beta chains drawn from one sample of a study of OX40 agonist ivuxolimab in advanced cancers. Assay: immunoSEQ multiplex PCR; the TCRdb copy retains only in-frame clones and omits some. This sample has roughly 90,000 clones, with roughly nine tenths found just once. The sequences come from CD4+ or CD8+ T cells sorted from blood, collected in a trial of the OX40 agonist ivuxolimab. The receptors were gathered from an adult with an advanced solid tumor such as melanoma, head and neck, liver or kidney cancer. The CDR3 runs from the conserved cysteine through the conserved F or W. D genes are given only for firm matches. Expanded clones are given a class, and other clones once, few, many or no size at all.

J: TRBJ1-5; V: TRBV6-4; size: once; D: .; DNA: TGTGCCAGCAGTGACTGGGGTCTCCCCCGTAGCAATCAGCCCCAGCATTTT; CDR3: CASSDWGLPRSNQPQHF
J: TRBJ1-5; V: TRBV2; size: .; D: .; DNA: TGTGCCAGCAGTGGCCCCACACAGGGAGGTCAGCCCCAGCATTTT; CDR3: CASSGPTQGGQPQHF
J: TRBJ2-2; V: TRBV5-5; size: once; D: .; DNA: TGTGCCAGCAGCTTGGAGGGGCAGCGTGACACCGGGGAGCTGTTTTTT; CDR3: CASSLEGQRDTGELFF
J: TRBJ2-1; V: TRBV6-5; size: once; D: .; DNA: TGTGCCAGCAGTAGTACGGTTGTCTCCTACAATGAGCAGTTCTTC; CDR3: CASSSTVVSYNEQFF
J: TRBJ2-7; V: TRBV5-1; size: once; D: TRBD1; DNA: TGCGCCAGTTCGGATAAAAACAGGGGGGCTGGGCAGTACTTC; CDR3: CASSDKNRGAGQYF
J: TRBJ2-5; V: TRBV5-1; size: once; D: .; DNA: TGCGCCAGCAGCTTCCGTGGGCAGCAAGAGACCCAGTACTTC; CDR3: CASSFRGQQETQYF
J: TRBJ1-4; V: TRBV11-1; size: .; D: TRBD1; DNA: TGTGCCAGCAGCTTAACAGGGGGCGGTGAAAAACTGTTTTTT; CDR3: CASSLTGGGEKLFF
J: TRBJ1-2; V: TRBV4-2; size: .; D: .; DNA: TGTGCCAGCAGCCAAAACCCGATTGGACGATCTGGCTACACCTTC; CDR3: CASSQNPIGRSGYTF
J: TRBJ2-5; V: TRBV7-2; size: once; D: TRBD1; DNA: TGTGCCAGCAGCCGCCGGGGGACAGGGGGCGCGATGGAGACCCAGTACTTC; CDR3: CASSRRGTGGAMETQYF
J: TRBJ2-4; V: TRBV6-5; size: .; D: .; DNA: TGTGCCTTGGGGGATATGCCCAAAAACATTCAGTACTTC; CDR3: CALGDMPKNIQYF
J: TRBJ1-3; V: TRBV7-2; size: .; D: .; DNA: TGTGCCAGCAGCTTAGCACTTACCTCTGGAAACACCATATATTTT; CDR3: CASSLALTSGNTIYF
J: TRBJ2-7; V: TRBV5-6; size: .; D: .; DNA: TGTGCCAGCAGCTTGGTTACAGGTACCTACGAGCAGTACTTC; CDR3: CASSLVTGTYEQYF
J: TRBJ2-1; V: TRBV7-2; size: .; D: TRBD2; DNA: TGTGCCAGCAGCCTAGAGGGGACTACCGTCAATGAGCAGTTCTTC; CDR3: CASSLEGTTVNEQFF
J: TRBJ2-5; V: TRBV11-3; size: .; D: .; DNA: TGTGCCAGCAGCTTTACAGGGATCGAGACCCAGTACTTC; CDR3: CASSFTGIETQYF
J: TRBJ2-1; V: TRBV14; size: .; D: .; DNA: TGTGCCAGCAGCCAAGTCGTCCTTTCAAACAATGAGCAGTTCTTC; CDR3: CASSQVVLSNNEQFF
J: TRBJ1-1; V: TRBV18; size: .; D: .; DNA: TGTGCCAGCTCACCCGGCAGCGGGTCCACTGAAGCTTTCTTT; CDR3: CASSPGSGSTEAFF
J: TRBJ2-2; V: TRBV11-2; size: .; D: .; DNA: TGTGCCAGCAGCTTCTCAATGAACACCGGGGAGCTGTTTTTT; CDR3: CASSFSMNTGELFF
J: TRBJ2-7; V: TRBV6-6; size: .; D: TRBD2; DNA: TGTGCCAGCAAGAGTAGCGGGGACTCCTACGAGCAGTACTTC; CDR3: CASKSSGDSYEQYF
J: TRBJ2-7; V: TRBV2; size: .; D: TRBD1; DNA: TGTGCCAGCAGCCGAGATAGGGGGCAGGGCGAGCAGTACTTC; CDR3: CASSRDRGQGEQYF
J: TRBJ1-1; V: TRBV5-1; size: .; D: .; DNA: TGCGCCAGCAGCTTGGCCCCGAACACTGAAGCTTTCTTT; CDR3: CASSLAPNTEAFF
J: TRBJ1-3; V: TRBV2; size: .; D: .; DNA: TGTGCCAGCAGTGAATACCGGGGAAGCTCTGGAAACACCATATATTTT; CDR3: CASSEYRGSSGNTIYF
J: TRBJ2-3; V: TRBV7-2; size: .; D: .; DNA: TGTGCCAGCAGCTTAGAGGGTAGTTTCACAGATACGCAGTATTTT; CDR3: CASSLEGSFTDTQYF
J: TRBJ2-5; V: TRBV18; size: few; D: .; DNA: TGTGCCAGCTCACCACCAGTGAGGGGCGTAGATACCCAGTACTTC; CDR3: CASSPPVRGVDTQYF
J: TRBJ2-1; V: TRBV5-1; size: .; D: .; DNA: TGCGCCAGCAGCGCCCTTCGACGTGTCAGTGAGCAGTTCTTC; CDR3: CASSALRRVSEQFF
J: TRBJ2-5; V: TRBV11-2; size: .; D: TRBD1; DNA: TGTGCCAGCAGCTTAGATACAACAGGGGGAGAGACCCAGTACTTC; CDR3: CASSLDTTGGETQYF
J: TRBJ2-1; V: TRBV11-2; size: few; D: TRBD2; DNA: TGTGCCAGCAGCTCTGGACTAGGGTCGAGGTACAATGAGCAGTTCTTC; CDR3: CASSSGLGSRYNEQFF
J: TRBJ1-5; V: TRBV28; size: .; D: .; DNA: TGTGCCAGCTCCCAAGGTAGCAGGGTCAATCAGCCCCAGCATTTT; CDR3: CASSQGSRVNQPQHF